Below are 26 T cell receptor beta chains sequenced from a single sample in a study of T cells in Graves' hyperthyroidism and ophthalmopathy. TCR beta CDR3 regions were amplified from RNA. First-round RT-PCR of the TCR CDR3 relied on the HTBI primer set. TCRdb analysed the multiplex PCR reads with MiXCR anew, one entry per CDR3 protein. Among about 600,000 distinct CDR3 sequences listed, about 14% were seen once. Sequenced material: blood. The receptors were gathered from a woman under 30 with Graves' ophthalmopathy.

This clonotype was seen ten or more times. This sequence joins TRBV12-3 or TRBV12-4 and TRBJ1-5, with 10 bases aligning to TRBD1. J lost 5 bases, V lost 6 bases, and 7 bases had no gene match. This CDR3 region has 15 residues. Here the CDR3 reads CASSPRQGADQPQHF. The DNA for the CDR3 is TGTGCCAGCAGCCCTAGACAGGGGGCTGATCAGCCCCAGCATTTT.

This clonotype was found many times. The chain employs TRBV6-1 and TRBJ2-7; the match to TRBD1 covers 10 bases. The V segment lost 4 bases and the J segment 5 bases; nucleotides outside the gene matches: 8. This CDR3 comprises 15 residues. Germline CDR1 MNHNS, CDR2 SASEGT. CDR3 protein: CASSGTGTGADEQYF. In DNA, the CDR3 is TGTGCCAGCAGTGGAACCGGGACAGGGGCCGACGAGCAGTACTTC.

This clonotype was counted at least ten times. The V gene is TRBV7-2, the J gene TRBJ1-5, with TRBD1 as a possible D gene (6 bases). CDR1 and CDR2 from the germline V gene are SGHTA and FQGNSA. V lost 0 bases and J 5 bases, leaving 11 bases between the germline ends. This CDR3 spans 15 amino acids. This chain's CDR3 is CASSLAAGAYQPQHF. The CDR3 DNA reads as TGTGCCAGCAGCTTAGCGGCGGGGGCGTATCAGCCCCAGCATTTT.

This clonotype has a handful of counts. The chain is built from TRBV5-1 and TRBJ2-7, with 8 bases that match TRBD2. Germline lookup yields CDR1 SGHRS and CDR2 YFSETQ. The V segment lost 0 bases and the J segment 0 bases; nucleotides outside the gene matches: 5. CDR3 length: 16 amino acids. CDR3 nucleotide sequence: TGCGCCAGCAGCTTGGTTACTAGCGGTTCCTCCTACGAGCAGTACTTC. The encoded protein is CASSLVTSGSSYEQYF.

This clonotype occurred many times. This rearrangement joins TRBV11-3 to TRBJ2-1; 7 nucleotides match TRBD1. The V gene end was trimmed by 5 bases and the J gene end by 5 bases; junction bases not matched to a gene: 3. This CDR3 is 13 amino acids long. Germline CDR1 SGHNT, CDR2 YENEEA. The CDR3 region has the DNA TGTGCCAGCAGCATCGACAGGGACAATGAGCAGTTCTTC. Its translation is CASSIDRDNEQFF.

This clonotype appeared many times. The CDR3 DNA follows: TGTGCCAGCAGTTTACTAGCGGTCGGATCCAATGAGCAGTTCTTC. Translating gives CASSLLAVGSNEQFF. This chain links TRBV28 with TRBJ2-1, with 7 bases lining up with TRBD2. CDR1 and CDR2 from the germline V gene are MDHEN and SYDVKM. V was pared by 2 bases and J by 6 bases, with 7 bases of the junction left unmatched. The CDR3 consists of 15 residues.

V usage is TRBV9 and J usage is TRBJ2-1, with 9 bases identical to TRBD2. The V gene's germline CDR1 is SGDLS and CDR2 YYNGEE. The CDR3 has 15 amino acids. J was trimmed by 10 bases and V by 4 bases; bases with no gene match: 12. CDR3 amino acids: CASSTTSGAWREQFF. The CDR3 coding sequence is TGTGCCAGCAGCACGACTAGCGGAGCCTGGAGGGAGCAGTTCTTC.

This clonotype has at least ten counts. The V gene is TRBV19, the J gene TRBJ2-2, with 9 bases aligning to TRBD2. Germline assignment: CDR1 LNHDA and CDR2 SQIVND (reference sequence). The CDR3 covers 20 residues. V shed 6 bases and J 1 base; nucleotides not matched to a gene: 18. The CDR3 here is CASSRGLWPRLAENTGELFF. The CDR3 DNA sequence: TGTGCCAGTAGCCGCGGACTCTGGCCCCGACTAGCGGAGAACACCGGGGAGCTGTTTTTT.

The chain recombines TRBV19 with TRBJ2-6; perhaps TRBD2 as D (7 bases). The V and J ends lost 4 bases and 1 base respectively, with 11 bases between them. This CDR3 comprises 16 residues. CDR1 and CDR2 from the germline V gene are LNHDA and SQIVND (reference sequence). The CDR3 region has the DNA TGTGCCAGTAGTAGGGGAGGGGGGTCTGGGGCCAACGTCCTGACTTTC. Its translation: CASSRGGGSGANVLTF.

This clonotype occurred a few times. CDR3 in amino acids: CASSQVWRINEQFF. The CDR3 DNA follows: TGCGCCAGCAGCCAAGTCTGGCGGATCAATGAGCAGTTCTTC. The chain links TRBV4-1 to TRBJ2-1, with D uncertain. From germline, CDR1 is MGHRA and CDR2 YSYEKL. Trimming shortened V by 1 base and J by 6 bases, and 10 bases separated the two germline ends. The CDR3 has 14 residues.

The rearrangement joins TRBV4-1 to TRBJ2-3; 8 bases map to TRBD1. Germline assignment: CDR1 MGHRA and CDR2 YSYEKL. After removal of 5 bases from V and 5 bases from J, the junction contained 6 bases not matched to a gene. The CDR3 totals 14 residues. CDR3 bases: TGCGCCAGCAGCAAGGACAGGGAACGAGATACGCAGTATTTT. Translation gives CASSKDRERDTQYF.

This clonotype was counted only a few times. This chain joins TRBV18 and TRBJ2-3; D is undetermined. Looked up from germline, CDR1 is KGHSH and CDR2 is LQKENI. The V end was cut by 2 bases, the J end by 1 base, with 13 bases between. The length of the CDR3 is 16 residues. CDR3 in DNA: TGTGCCAGCTCACCAAACGACGGCGTGGGCACAGATACGCAGTATTTT. Amino acid sequence: CASSPNDGVGTDTQYF.

The chain links TRBV27 to TRBJ1-2, with D maybe TRBD1 (6 bases). Trimming removed 3 bases at V and 5 bases at J, with 16 bases between. From germline, CDR1 is MNHEY and CDR2 SMNVEV (reference sequence). The CDR3 contains 15 residues. CDR3 loop: CASSLGAGAGYGYTF. The CDR3, as DNA: TGTGCCAGCAGTTTGGGGGCGGGCGCGGGGTATGGCTACACCTTC.

At least ten counts were recorded for this clonotype. This chain uses TRBV10-2 with TRBJ1-2; perhaps TRBD1 as D (6 bases). CDR1 and CDR2 from the germline V gene are WSHSY and SAAADI. Trimming pared 3 bases from V and 4 bases from J, leaving 9 bases between. The CDR3 spans 13 residues. The CDR3 protein is CASSDGQTYGYTF. The CDR3 nucleotides are TGCGCCAGCAGTGACGGACAGACCTATGGCTACACCTTC.

A note on this clonotype: Just one base apart from a much larger clone, this may be a read error. The CDR3 is CASNGTVYNEQFF. The CDR3 nucleotides read TGTGCCAGCAATGGTACAGTCTACAATGAGCAGTTCTTC. J is TRBJ2-1 and V is TRBV2; D remains unclear. Germline V CDR1 and CDR2: SNHLY, FYNNEI. V shed 7 bases and J shed 3 bases, with 10 bases lying between them. The CDR3 is 13 residues long.

In regard to this clonotype: One base away lies a much larger clone, so this may be a sequencing read error. Since no conserved phenylalanine or tryptophan closes the CDR3, a read error is the likely cause. CDR3 protein: CASSQGQAGTEAFL. The CDR3 coding sequence is TGTGCCAGCTCACAGGGACAGGCGGGCACTGAAGCTTTCCTT. V and J are TRBV18 and TRBJ1-1; TRBD1 aligns across 8 bases. Germline loops: CDR1 KGHSH, CDR2 LQKENI. With V trimmed by 4 bases and J by 4 bases, 5 bases remained unmatched. This CDR3 comprises 14 residues.

This clonotype was counted many times. The chain has TRBV6-1 and TRBJ2-1; D gene uncertain. V lost 6 bases to trimming and J lost 0 bases, with 12 bases between them. Per germline, CDR1 MNHNS and CDR2 SASEGT. CDR3 length: 15 residues. The CDR3 is CASRSQLFSYNEQFF. CDR3 bases: TGTGCCAGCAGGTCTCAGCTATTCTCCTACAATGAGCAGTTCTTC.

The chain is built from TRBV7-3 and TRBJ2-6; D tentatively fits TRBD1 or TRBD2 (5 bases each). CDR1 SGHTA and CDR2 FQGTGA come from the germline V gene. The CDR3 contains 17 residues. The V gene lost 2 bases and the J gene lost 2 bases, with 13 bases spanning the gap. CDR3 residues: CASSLAGEGTGANVLTF. DNA of the CDR3: TGTGCCAGCAGCTTAGCGGGCGAGGGGACTGGGGCCAACGTCCTGACTTTC.

This clonotype was seen only a few times. This chain connects TRBV6-1 to TRBJ2-1; TRBD1 matches at 8 bases. The germline V gene has CDR1 MNHNS and CDR2 SASEGT. The V gene end was trimmed by 4 bases and the J gene end by 2 bases; junction bases not matched to a gene: 1. The CDR3 spans 14 residues. The DNA of the CDR3 is TGTGCCAGCAGTGGGACAGGGACCTACAATGAGCAGTTCTTC. Its translation is CASSGTGTYNEQFF.

This clonotype was seen repeatedly, ten times or more. The rearrangement joins TRBV6-1 to TRBJ1-1; 8 bases match TRBD1. The V and J ends lost 0 bases and 5 bases, in that order; junction bases with no gene match: 5. CDR3 length: 15 amino acids. Germline assignment: CDR1 MNHNS and CDR2 SASEGT. The CDR3 DNA sequence: TGTGCCAGCAGTGAAGCGAGGACAGGGAGGACTGAAGCTTTCTTT. This gives the protein CASSEARTGRTEAFF.

The table lists this clonotype with a few counts. A much larger clone sits a single nucleotide away, making a read error possible. The conserved phenylalanine or tryptophan normally closing the CDR3 is absent here, so this likely arose from a read error. The rearrangement uses TRBV20-1 and TRBJ1-1; possibly TRBD1 for D (6 bases). The CDR3 has 14 amino acids. Trimming removed 5 bases from V and 1 base from J, with 14 bases in between. The germline V gene encodes CDR1 DFQATT and CDR2 SNEGSKA (reference sequence). The CDR3 loop is CSALPQGWNTEAFS. CDR3 DNA: TGCAGTGCTTTACCACAGGGATGGAACACTGAAGCTTTCTCT.

This clonotype has at least ten counts. The chain employs TRBV5-8 and TRBJ1-1; possibly TRBD1 for D (5 bases). This CDR3 is built from 14 residues. The germline V gene encodes CDR1 SGHTS and CDR2 YDEGEE. Deletions cut 2 bases from V and 0 bases from J, with 8 bases between. This chain's CDR3 is CASSFSQVNTEAFF. DNA for the CDR3: TGTGCCAGCAGCTTCTCACAGGTGAACACTGAAGCTTTCTTT.

This clonotype has ten or more counts. The chain uses TRBV2 and TRBJ2-7, with 7 bases matching TRBD2. Germline CDR1 SNHLY, CDR2 FYNNEI. V lost 1 base, J lost 2 bases, and 8 bases stayed unmatched. The CDR3 has 16 amino acids. The CDR3 sequence is CASSEEVTSRAYEQYF. For the CDR3, the DNA is TGTGCCAGCAGTGAAGAAGTGACTAGCCGAGCCTACGAGCAGTACTTC.

This clonotype was picked up many times. The chain has TRBV6-2 or TRBV6-3 and TRBJ2-1; 9 bases agree with TRBD2. J lost 6 bases, V lost 7 bases, and 7 bases had no gene match. The germline gives CDR1 MNHEY, CDR2 SVGEGT. CDR3 size: 14 residues. CDR3: CASKPSGRSNEQFF. As DNA, the CDR3 is TGTGCCAGCAAACCGAGCGGGAGGTCCAATGAGCAGTTCTTC.

There are many counts of this clonotype. This chain connects TRBV11-2 to TRBJ1-2; D is uncertain. The CDR3 spans 12 residues. The germline V gene encodes CDR1 SGHAT and CDR2 FQNNGV. Trimming pared 2 bases from V and 3 bases from J, leaving 4 bases between. In nucleotides, the CDR3 is TGTGCCAGCAGCTTACGGGACTATGGCTACACCTTC. Translating gives CASSLRDYGYTF.

Many counts were recorded for this clonotype. The V call is TRBV12-3 or TRBV12-4, the J call TRBJ1-1; D is perhaps TRBD1 (5 bases). This CDR3 is 12 amino acids long. Trimming took 5 bases from V and 9 from J, leaving 13 bases between them. CDR3 sequence reads: CASSPPWGKAFF. CDR3 in DNA: TGTGCCAGCAGTCCCCCTTGGGGGAAAGCTTTCTTT.